This T cell receptor beta chain was identified during a study of PD-1 blockade in classical Hodgkin lymphoma (dated by TCRdb to 2019 to 2021). Study-level background: Nivolumab dosing was 3 mg/kg intravenously every 2 weeks, continuing until either disease progression or unacceptable toxicity. The study used TCR beta sequencing and CyTOF to define a peripheral blood immune signature of response to PD-1 blockade in classical Hodgkin lymphoma. What the work shows at the level of the full study, not this receptor alone: The study was limited to a single clinical trial cohort, and causes of repertoire differences, possibly disease activity or prior therapy, remained undefined. Baseline TCR diversity was reported to be lower in newly diagnosed patients than in healthy donors, and even lower in relapsed/refractory patients. A significant rise by C4D1 was seen in CD4+ but not CD8+ TCR diversity (p=0.0027 vs p=0.16), with the rise being most apparent in complete responders (p=0.02). Lower diversity was observed in patients in whom nivolumab was started less than 1 year after ASCT, and these patients were excluded from later analyses so that confounding by immune reconstitution would be avoided. Among trial patients, those achieving complete response had baseline diversity similar to that of newly diagnosed patients, while diversity was significantly lower in partial responders and progressors.

The Qiagen DNeasy kit was used to extract genomic DNA from unsorted PBMCs and from the negatively selected CD4+ and CD8+ fractions. TCR beta CDR3 regions were amplified by immunoSEQ multiplex PCR using primers annealing to V and J segments. Amplification bias was minimized using a synthetic immune receptor repertoire, and residual bias was removed computationally after sequencing. The study's processing was this. Custom Python scripts were used to quantify repertoire diversity as the Shannon entropy index. The unsorted, CD4+ and CD8+ repertoires were each analyzed separately, with the exception of combined analyses, where CD4+ and CD8+ sequences were merged in silico. A clone was considered expanded if an increase in frequency of at least 2-fold after treatment relative to C1D1 was found, and a pseudocount of 0.5 was applied to clones undetected at baseline. Singleton clones were defined as clones with 0 or 1 copy at C1D1, and non-singleton clones were defined as clones with 2 or more copies. By matching protein sequences in sorted samples from the same patient, clones expanded in unsorted samples were annotated as CD4+, CD8+ or unknown. Wilcoxon tests on paired samples were used to test changes in diversity from C1D1 to C4D1. This immuneACCESS table, as held by TCRdb, lists in-frame sequences with V and J called but not all clones. Of the missing ones, under half trace to an unresolved V gene in checked studies; the others have no known cause. V, J and clone size were drawn from that table, and D and trimming were deduced from the DNA. The sample includes about 7,700 clones, with roughly 85% observed a single time. Together, the top ten hold around 1.7% of the sample.

The CDR3 has 15 amino acids, counting the end cysteine and phenylalanine. Solely the CDR3 DNA is kept, with 45 bases framed from the first base. Germline trimming: 2 bases from V, 1 base from J; junction bases outside gene matches: 4. CDR1 and CDR2 were assigned from the germline V gene (reference sequence) as SGHNT and YYREEE. Remarks on this clone: Its antigen specificity is not known. No qualities accompany the bases; no much larger clone lies one base away.

Per the publication, the time point label means: cycle 1 day 1 (C1D1), immediately before nivolumab initiation. Relapse after autologous stem cell transplantation had occurred in all trial patients, and cohorts A, B and C were distinguished by prior brentuximab vedotin exposure. Using a Miltenyi CD4+ T cell isolation kit, CD4+ T cells were purified from thawed PBMCs through magnetic negative selection. The trial cohort comprised roughly 50 patients with relapsed/refractory classical Hodgkin lymphoma whose best overall responses were complete response, partial response or progressive disease. Trial patients were treated with single-agent nivolumab in the multi-cohort phase II CheckMate 205 trial. An independent review committee assessed best overall response using the 2007 International Working Group response criteria. Trial PBMCs were collected immediately before nivolumab initiation (C1D1) and during therapy at cycle 2 day 1 and cycle 4 day 1. Peripheral blood was collected in 8 mL Vacutainer Cell Preparation Tubes, from which PBMCs were isolated by centrifugation and then cryopreserved. Purified CD4+ and CD8+ fractions were generated only in cases for which an additional PBMC sample was available. Magnetically labelled cells were removed on LS columns in a quadroMACS separator, and the flow-through was collected as the purified fraction.

This sequence originates from a human donor with classical Hodgkin lymphoma. Source: CD4+ T cells from blood, taken at baseline. The chain is assembled from TRBV5-4 and TRBJ2-5; TRBD1 lines up with 8 middle nucleotides. The DNA sequence is as follows: TGTGCCAGCAGCTTTAAACAGGGGGTCCAAGAGACCCAGTACTTC. The translation is CASSFKQGVQETQYF.